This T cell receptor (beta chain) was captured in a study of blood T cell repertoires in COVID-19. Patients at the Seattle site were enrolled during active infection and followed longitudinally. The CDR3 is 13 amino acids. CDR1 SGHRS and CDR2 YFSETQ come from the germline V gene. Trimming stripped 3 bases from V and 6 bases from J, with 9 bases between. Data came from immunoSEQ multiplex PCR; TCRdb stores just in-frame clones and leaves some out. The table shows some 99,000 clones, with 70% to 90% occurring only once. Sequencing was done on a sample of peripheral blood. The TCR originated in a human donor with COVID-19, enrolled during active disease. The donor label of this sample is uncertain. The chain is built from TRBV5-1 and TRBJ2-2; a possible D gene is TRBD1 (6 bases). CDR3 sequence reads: CASSYRASGELFF. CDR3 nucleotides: TGCGCCAGCAGCTACAGGGCCTCCGGGGAGCTGTTTTTT.